These 29 T cell receptor beta chains came from one sample sequenced in a study of cytomegalovirus exposure and HLA in healthy donors. Primers: 60 Vbeta forward and 13 Jbeta reverse. Sequencing used immunoSEQ multiplex PCR; TCRdb keeps in-frame clones, though not all of them. The repertoire holds about 190,000 clones, with 65% to 85% as singletons. Sample: PBMCs. The receptors shown here come from a man over 45 in good health and CMV-seronegative.

The rearrangement joins TRBV11-2 to TRBJ2-3, with D possibly TRBD2 on 6 matching bases. V lost 3 bases and J lost 0, with 13 bases in between. This CDR3 spans 16 amino acids. Germline assignment: CDR1 SGHAT and CDR2 FQNNGV. In DNA, the CDR3 is TGTGCCAGCAGCTTGTTGGCGCGGGGAAGCACAGATACGCAGTATTTT. Protein: CASSLLARGSTDTQYF.

The chain carries TRBV5-1 and TRBJ2-2; 9 bases agree with TRBD2. V dropped 5 bases and J dropped 6; count of bases not matched to a gene: 5. The CDR3 has 14 amino acids. The germline CDR1 and CDR2 sequences are SGHRS and YFSETQ. The CDR3 is CASRGLATAGELFF. The CDR3 nucleotides read TGCGCCAGCAGGGGACTAGCCACGGCCGGGGAGCTGTTTTTT.

The J gene is TRBJ2-7, the V gene TRBV12-5, with D tentatively TRBD1 (7 bases). The CDR3 has 14 amino acids. Germline V lookup: CDR1 LGHNT, CDR2 FRNRAP. V dropped 5 bases and J dropped 3 bases, with 14 bases sitting between them. The chain's CDR3 is CASGAGQFNYEQYF. DNA for the CDR3: TGTGCTAGTGGTGCGGGACAGTTCAACTACGAGCAGTACTTC.

In this sample, this clone turned up a few times. V and J are TRBV5-8 and TRBJ2-3; TRBD2 agrees at 16 bases. Germline CDR1 SGHTS, CDR2 YDEGEE. V dropped 5 bases and J dropped 1; count of bases not matched to a gene: 10. The CDR3 is 19 amino acids. This CDR3 reads CASSRSGTSGGARTDTQYF. As DNA, the CDR3 is TGTGCCAGCAGTCGGTCCGGGACTAGCGGGGGGGCGCGCACAGATACGCAGTATTTT.

There are a few counts of this clone. This chain uses TRBV27 with TRBJ1-2; no definite D call. Trimming took off 0 bases at V and 0 bases at J, with 23 bases between the two ends. Looked up from germline, CDR1 is MNHEY and CDR2 is SMNVEV (reference sequence). The CDR3 runs 20 residues. This CDR3 reads CASSLSNRGFRAPANYGYTF. The DNA for the CDR3 is TGTGCCAGCAGTTTATCGAATCGGGGTTTTCGGGCCCCCGCTAACTATGGCTACACCTTC.

The chain has TRBV18 and TRBJ1-3, with unresolved D. V lost 0 bases and J lost 0, with 9 bases in between. This CDR3 comprises 16 residues. Germline CDR1 reads KGHSH; CDR2 reads LQKENI. CDR3 sequence reads: CASSPPRLSSGNTIYF. The CDR3 nucleotides are TGTGCCAGCTCACCACCACGCCTGAGCTCTGGAAACACCATATATTTT.

This clone was seen a single time. Here the CDR3 reads CASSFRQGGSPLHF. The CDR3 DNA reads as TGTGCCAGCAGCTTTCGACAGGGCGGCTCACCCCTCCACTTT. V and J are TRBV11-2 and TRBJ1-6; 7 bases agree with TRBD1. The CDR3 is 14 residues long. CDR1 and CDR2 (germline): SGHAT, FQNNGV. Trimming at V came to 3 bases and at J to 10 bases, leaving 6 bases not matched to a gene.

The rearrangement joins TRBV7-2 to TRBJ2-5, with 7 bases fitting TRBD1. Gene TRBJ2-7 matches the end of the DNA better, so the J call may be wrong. The CDR3 extends over 14 amino acids. CDR1 SGHTA and CDR2 FQGNSA come from the germline V gene. The CDR3 here is CASSFGDSSYEQYF. The CDR3 DNA reads TGTGCCAGCAGCTTCGGGGACAGCTCCTACGAGCAGTACTTC.

This chain connects TRBV19 to TRBJ1-6; 8 bases are shared with TRBD1. The germline CDR1 and CDR2 sequences are LNHDA and SQIVND (reference sequence). This CDR3 comprises 13 residues. J was trimmed by 10 bases and V by 6 bases; bases with no gene match: 5. The DNA for the CDR3 is TGTGCCAGTAGCATGGACAGGGAATCACCCCTCCACTTT. This codes for CASSMDRESPLHF. The variable domain in full, completed from reference TRBV19 and TRBJ1-6, reads DGGITQSPKYLFRKEGQNVTLSCEQNLNHDAMYWYRQDPGQGLRLIYYSQIVNDFQKGDIAEGYSVSREKKESFPLTVTSAQKNPTAFYLCASSMDRESPLHFGNGTRLTVT.

This clone was picked up one time. V is TRBV4-1 and J is TRBJ2-2; TRBD1 matches at 7 bases. V lost 0 bases and J lost 4; bases outside the gene matches: 5. Germline values: CDR1 MGHRA, CDR2 YSYEKL. The CDR3 has 16 residues. CDR3 bases: TGCGCCAGCAGCCAAGAGAGGGGGCGAATCACCGGGGAGCTGTTTTTT. Translating it yields CASSQERGRITGELFF.

This clone has more than one count but fewer than ten. The rearrangement uses TRBV10-3 and TRBJ1-4; D gene ambiguous. The CDR3 is made up of 18 amino acids. With 1 base removed from V and 0 bases from J, the gap between germline ends came to 15 bases. CDR1 is ENHRY and CDR2 is SYGVKD in the germline V gene. The chain's CDR3 is CAISEFGPNDATNEKLFF. The CDR3 region has the DNA TGTGCCATCAGTGAGTTTGGGCCGAACGACGCAACTAATGAAAAACTGTTTTTT.

This CDR3 is CASSLGGTTNSPLHF. Written as DNA, the CDR3 is TGTGCCAGCAGCTTAGGAGGCACCACGAATTCACCCCTCCACTTT. The chain couples TRBV7-9 to TRBJ1-6, with D uncertain. The ends were cut back, 1 base at V and 7 bases at J, with 11 bases in the middle. Germline CDR1 SEHNR, CDR2 FQNEAQ (reference sequence). This CDR3 has 15 residues.

This chain uses TRBV10-3 with TRBJ2-2; the D gene is possibly TRBD1 (6 bases). The CDR3 contains 15 residues. V was trimmed by 3 bases and J by 1 base, leaving 9 bases between them. The germline CDR1 and CDR2 sequences are ENHRY and SYGVKD. The CDR3 loop is CAISEGTLNTGELFF. The CDR3 bases are TGTGCCATCAGTGAAGGGACATTGAACACCGGGGAGCTGTTTTTT.

About this clone: The junction shows a germline mismatch at one end, possibly a read error. V usage is TRBV5-1 and J usage is TRBJ1-1; the D is unclear. The CDR3 covers 13 residues. Germline values: CDR1 SGHRS, CDR2 YFSETQ. CDR3 sequence: CASRIRENAEAFF. The CDR3 DNA is TGCGCCAGCAGAATTCGGGAGAACGCTGAAGCTTTCTTT.

The chain recombines TRBV6-1 with TRBJ2-7; D perhaps matches TRBD2 (6 bases). This CDR3 region has 16 residues. Per germline, CDR1 MNHNS and CDR2 SASEGT. V lost 0 bases and J 0 bases, leaving 12 bases between the germline ends. The CDR3 sequence: CASSEALGGGSYEQYF. For the CDR3, the DNA is TGTGCCAGCAGTGAAGCGCTGGGGGGAGGCTCCTACGAGCAGTACTTC.

Only one count was recorded for this clone. J is TRBJ1-2 and V is TRBV14; the D is unclear. CDR3 length: 13 residues. Per the germline V gene, CDR1 is SGHDN and CDR2 is FVKESK. V was cut by 4 bases and J by 5 bases, with 11 bases left in between. The CDR3 loop is CASSPGSRYGYTF. As DNA, the CDR3 is TGTGCCAGCAGCCCAGGTTCTCGGTATGGCTACACCTTC.

The chain joins TRBV7-2 to TRBJ1-1; D is undetermined. V shed 1 base and J shed 0 bases, with 9 bases lying between them. Germline values: CDR1 SGHTA, CDR2 FQGNSA. The CDR3 is made up of 15 amino acids. CDR3 in DNA: TGTGCCAGCAGCTTAGGGCAAATAATGAACACTGAAGCTTTCTTT. Its protein product is CASSLGQIMNTEAFF.

V is TRBV5-1 and J is TRBJ2-5; 8 bases align to TRBD2. V lost 0 bases, J lost 5 bases, and 9 bases stayed unmatched. Germline assignment: CDR1 SGHRS and CDR2 YFSETQ. This CDR3 is built from 16 residues. The CDR3 DNA sequence: TGCGCCAGCAGCTTGGGAGACGGGGGGGCATTGGAGACCCAGTACTTC. It yields the protein CASSLGDGGALETQYF.

This chain joins TRBV27 and TRBJ2-7, with 7 bases fitting TRBD1. Trimming removed 4 bases from V and 0 bases from J; junction bases left unmatched: 15. CDR3 length: 18 residues. The germline gives CDR1 MNHEY, CDR2 SMNVEV (reference sequence). The CDR3 sequence is CASSSLSRDSKSSYEQYF. The CDR3 DNA is TGTGCCAGCAGTTCACTAAGCCGGGACAGTAAAAGCTCCTACGAGCAGTACTTC.

The chain links TRBV18 to TRBJ1-1; TRBD1 matches 10 bases. Trimming took 4 bases from V and 3 from J; bases not matched to a gene: 5. Germline V gene lookup returns CDR1 KGHSH and CDR2 LQKENI. This CDR3 has 15 amino acids. This chain's CDR3 is CASSQGTGVDTEAFF. The DNA of the CDR3 is TGTGCCAGCTCACAAGGGACAGGGGTGGACACTGAAGCTTTCTTT.

This rearrangement joins TRBV7-9 to TRBJ1-1; maybe TRBD1 (5 bases). CDR1 is SEHNR, CDR2 FQNEAQ, per germline (reference sequence). V was trimmed by 5 bases and J by 10 bases, leaving 17 bases between them. The CDR3 loop spans 13 amino acids. DNA for the CDR3: TGTGCCAGCAGCACCTCGGGACTCGGGGGAGCTTTCTTT. This encodes CASSTSGLGGAFF.

CDR3 in amino acids: CASSLGYGGSDTQYF. The CDR3 DNA is TGTGCCAGCAGCTTAGGCTATGGGGGCTCGGATACGCAGTATTTT. This chain uses TRBV11-2 with TRBJ2-3; tentatively, D is TRBD1 (6 bases). Between the trimmed V and J ends, which lost 1 base and 6 bases, there was a span of 14 bases. The CDR3 has 15 amino acids. CDR1 is SGHAT and CDR2 is FQNNGV in the germline V gene. The entire variable domain, with the rest obtained from reference TRBV11-2 and TRBJ2-3, is as follows: EAGVAQSPRYKIIEKRQSVAFWCNPISGHATLYWYQQILGQGPKLLIQFQNNGVVDDSQLPKDRFSAERLKGVDSTLKIQPAKLEDSAVYLCASSLGYGGSDTQYFGPGTRLTVL.

V is TRBV2 and J is TRBJ2-4, with a tentative D call TRBD2 (6 bases). Germline V lookup: CDR1 SNHLY, CDR2 FYNNEI. This CDR3 comprises 15 residues. Between the trimmed V and J ends, which lost 8 bases and 8 bases, there was a span of 22 bases. DNA for the CDR3: TGTGCCAGCCCAAGAATCCGGGACTCTCAGGACATTCAGTACTTC. Its protein product is CASPRIRDSQDIQYF. Using reference TRBV2 and TRBJ2-4 for the parts outside the CDR3, the full variable domain is EPEVTQTPSHQVTQMGQEVILRCVPISNHLYFYWYRQILGQKVEFLVSFYNNEISEKSEIFDDQFSVERPDGSNFTLKIRSTKLEDSAMYFCASPRIRDSQDIQYFGAGTRLSVL.

The gene calls are TRBV12-1 and TRBJ2-7; TRBD1, the D gene given by the table, was not confirmed from the DNA. TRBV12-1 counts as a pseudogene. The CDR3 has 15 residues. The CDR3 coding sequence is TGTGCCAGCAGTCCCGGGACAAAACCCTCCTACGAGCAGTACTTC. Its protein product is CASSPGTKPSYEQYF.

The rearrangement links TRBV19 to TRBJ2-2; D is perhaps TRBD1 (6 bases). V dropped 5 bases and J dropped 4 bases, with 17 bases sitting between them. CDR1 and CDR2 from the germline V gene are LNHDA and SQIVND (reference sequence). The CDR3 consists of 16 residues. The CDR3 protein is CASSQQGRGVTGELFF. CDR3 sequence (DNA): TGTGCCAGTAGTCAACAGGGAAGGGGAGTCACCGGGGAGCTGTTTTTT.

V is TRBV2 and J is TRBJ2-7, with D possibly being TRBD1 (6 bases). The V end was cut by 5 bases, the J end by 3 bases, with 14 bases between. Germline CDR1 and CDR2: SNHLY and FYNNEI. The CDR3 is 14 amino acids. The DNA of the CDR3 is TGTGCCAGCAGTCCCACGACAGGATTCTACGAGCAGTACTTC. It specifies CASSPTTGFYEQYF.

The CDR3 region has the DNA TGTGCCTGGAGTGCCGGGTTGAATGGCTACACCTTC. This translates into CAWSAGLNGYTF. The V call is TRBV30, the J call TRBJ1-2; D is ambiguous. V dropped 1 base and J dropped 6 bases, with 9 bases sitting between them. This CDR3 contains 12 residues. Germline V gene sequence: CDR1 GTSNPN, CDR2 SVGIG (reference sequence).

A single count supports this clone. The rearrangement joins TRBV5-6 to TRBJ2-2; 7 bases fit TRBD2. The CDR3 contains 16 residues. Germline V gene data show CDR1 as SGHDT and CDR2 as YYEEEE. The ends lost 4 bases at V and 6 bases at J; junction bases unmatched: 12. The CDR3 DNA reads as TGTGCCAGCAGCCCCTGGGGACTATCCTATTCCGGGGAGCTGTTTTTT. It yields the protein CASSPWGLSYSGELFF.

The chain joins TRBV30 to TRBJ1-2, with D unresolved. Germline V gives CDR1 GTSNPN, CDR2 SVGIG (reference sequence). Trimming shortened V by 5 bases and J by 3 bases, and 10 bases separated the two germline ends. The CDR3 extends over 12 amino acids. CDR3 in amino acids: CAWYESHYGYTF. CDR3 coding DNA: TGTGCCTGGTACGAGTCCCACTATGGCTACACCTTC.